This TCR beta chain derives from a study of spatial heterogeneity in lung cancer (dated 2019 in TCRdb). About the study as a whole: More beta-chain than alpha-chain transcripts were consistently detected, likely reflecting higher beta-chain transcript abundance. In the raw uncorrected reads, each unique combination of TCR and UMI appeared more than ten times on average. The study quantitatively compared TCR alpha and beta repertoires across multiple tumor regions, matched nontumor lung and blood in non-small cell lung cancer. Nonsynonymous mutation counts, determined by whole-exome sequencing of tumor tissue, were related to features of the TCR repertoire. Both alpha and beta chains were TCR-sequenced in samples taken at surgery, namely 220 tumor regions, fewer than 80 matched nontumor lung samples and about 54 PBMC samples. General study outcomes and caveats: Ubiquitous expanded tumor TCRs were found in blood more often at tumor resection than at routine follow-up. Confirming at a functional level the hypothesis that regional TCRs recognize regional mutations was considered to require additional single-cell paired TCR alpha and beta sequencing.

Many counts were recorded for this clonotype. This receptor's antigen is unknown. Nothing much larger sits one base from this clone, and base qualities are not available. The library was built by means of 5' RACE. For sequencing, a NextSeq 500 was employed. To allow correction of PCR and sequencing errors, the TCR library protocol tagged every TCR cDNA molecule with a unique molecular identifier. In the original analysis: Decombinator tools were used for TCR identification, UMI-based error correction and CDR3 extraction. TCRs above a frequency of 2 per 1,000, corresponding to the top 1% of the tumor frequency distribution, were defined as expanded. Renyi diversity was computed with the R vegan package after each repertoire had been subsampled 100 times to 5,000 TCRs. CDR3 similarity networks were built from amino acid triplet string-kernel similarity, connecting CDR3s with pairwise similarity above 0.82. TCRdb passed the public sequencing reads through fastp at Q25 and MiXCR, retaining productive beta sequences. Here each entry gathers all rows of one CDR3 protein and keeps the most common genes and DNA. The V and J calls and clone size are TCRdb's, not the authors'. The sample records 50,000 or so distinct CDR3 sequences, 7.5% to 8% of which are singletons. Of the sample, roughly an eighth is held by the ten largest clones.

V lost 7 bases and J lost 12 bases; the stretch between them is 22 bases long. The CDR1 and CDR2 encoded by the germline V gene are MGHRA and YSYEKL. The CDR3 goes from the cysteine to the phenylalanine over 13 residues. CDR3 DNA is the only sequence kept; it has 39 bases, read in frame from the first base. What this sample's time point label stands for: sample taken at primary tumor resection. For TCR sequencing, whole RNA was extracted from tumor and nontumor lung tissue, or from cryopreserved PBMC samples, and no cell sorting was done. The donors were some 70 patients from the lung TRACERx cohort who had early-stage, untreated non-small cell lung cancer. Only patients for whom sufficient RNA was available from at least two tumor regions were selected for TCR sequencing.

This material consisted of PBMCs, taken at surgery. This TCR was recovered from a female donor with early-stage non-small cell lung cancer. The sequence joins TRBV4-1 to TRBJ2-7, with the D segment identity uncertain. The DNA reads TGCGCCAGCAAGAGTTGGGCCTCCCCAAGTTTGTACTTC. It codes for CASKSWASPSLYF.